The 32 T cell receptor beta chains below come from one sample, sequenced in a study of blood T cell repertoires in COVID-19 (dated by TCRdb to about 2020). Library preparation was by the immunoSEQ multiplex PCR assay. Drawn from immuneACCESS, this table holds only the in-frame rearrangements with V and J called that TCRdb kept. Clones are partly lost; checked studies trace under half to an unresolved V gene and leave the rest unexplained. This sample gives hundreds of thousands of clones in total; 85% of them show up just once. Of the sample, 3.6% falls within the top ten clones. The source material was peripheral blood. The source is a woman between 18 and 29 years old with acute or convalescent COVID-19.

This chain links TRBV12-5 with TRBJ1-1, with no clear D. The CDR3 has 16 residues. Per germline, CDR1 LGHNT and CDR2 FRNRAP. Trimming left V 0 bases short and J 4 bases short, with 15 bases between. The CDR3 DNA is TGTGCTAGTGGTTTGGTACAATCCGGGAGCGTCACTGAAGCTTTCTTT. This codes for CASGLVQSGSVTEAFF.

The chain uses TRBV5-1 and TRBJ2-7, with D perhaps matching TRBD2 (6 bases). The CDR3 extends over 15 amino acids. Germline CDR1 reads SGHRS; CDR2 reads YFSETQ. The ends were cut back, 5 bases at V and 2 bases at J, with 17 bases in the middle. Here the CDR3 reads CASREAGRSPYEQYF. CDR3 in DNA: TGCGCCAGCAGGGAAGCGGGTCGGAGCCCCTACGAGCAGTACTTC. Based on the CDR3 plus reference TRBV5-1 and TRBJ2-7, the full variable domain is KAGVTQTPRYLIKTRGQQVTLSCSPISGHRSVSWYQQTPGQGLQFLFEYFSETQRNKGNFPGRFSGRQFSNSRSEMNVSTLELGDSALYLCASREAGRSPYEQYFGPGTRLTVT.

This chain connects TRBV25-1 to TRBJ1-5, with TRBD1 as a possible D gene (6 bases). Between the trimmed V and J ends, which lost 3 bases and 5 bases, there was a span of 20 bases. CDR3 length equals 17 residues. Per germline, CDR1 MGHDK and CDR2 SYGVNS. CDR3 nucleotides: TGTGCCAGCAGTGAGAATTGCAGCAGGGGAGGGCATCAGCCCCAGCATTTT. It yields the protein CASSENCSRGGHQPQHF.

This clone was observed once. J is TRBJ1-2 and V is TRBV15; D is unclear. CDR3 size: 13 residues. Germline V CDR1 and CDR2: LNHNV, YYDKDF (reference sequence). The ends were cut back, 5 bases at V and 8 bases at J, with 15 bases in the middle. The CDR3 loop is CATSPPLPRGYTF. DNA of the CDR3: TGTGCCACCAGCCCTCCGCTCCCTCGGGGCTACACCTTC.

This sequence joins TRBV7-3 and TRBJ2-1, with TRBD2 matching over 8 bases. The V segment lost 5 bases and the J segment 7 bases; nucleotides outside the gene matches: 22. The V gene's germline CDR1 is SGHTA and CDR2 FQGTGA. This CDR3 contains 19 residues. The CDR3 sequence: CASSLPSNEGLVVRNEQFF. The CDR3 nucleotides are TGTGCCAGCAGCCTCCCGTCGAACGAGGGACTAGTCGTGCGGAATGAGCAGTTCTTC.

The rearrangement links TRBV29-1 to TRBJ2-4; D is unclear. Germline assignment: CDR1 SQVTM and CDR2 ANQGSEA. Trimming shortened V by 5 bases and J by 0 bases, and 8 bases separated the two germline ends. CDR3 size: 13 residues. The CDR3 region has the DNA TGCAGCGTTCGGGTGGGAGCCAAAAACATTCAGTACTTC. Its protein product is CSVRVGAKNIQYF. The entire variable domain, with the rest obtained from reference TRBV29-1 and TRBJ2-4, is as follows: SAVISQKPSRDICQRGTSLTIQCQVDSQVTMMFWYRQQPGQSLTLIATANQGSEATYESGFVIDKFPISRPNLTFSTLTVSNMSPEDSSIYLCSVRVGAKNIQYFGAGTRLSVL.

The chain couples TRBV9 to TRBJ2-7, with 8 bases that match TRBD1. CDR1 and CDR2 (germline): SGDLS, YYNGEE. The junction had 5 bases not matched to a gene; V was cut back by 0 bases and J by 3 bases. The CDR3 spans 15 residues. The DNA for the CDR3 is TGTGCCAGCAGCGTAGGTAGGACAGGGAACTACGAGCAGTACTTC. It encodes CASSVGRTGNYEQYF.

The chain has TRBV6-5 and TRBJ2-3, with 7 positions matching TRBD1. The CDR3 contains 15 residues. Per the germline V gene, CDR1 is MNHEY and CDR2 is SVGAGI. With V trimmed by 10 bases and J by 2 bases, 12 bases remained unmatched. The CDR3 DNA follows: TGTGCCACGACAGGGCCGCCTAACCACACAGATACGCAGTATTTT. Amino acid sequence: CATTGPPNHTDTQYF.

V gene TRBV10-3 combines with J gene TRBJ2-1, with D uncertain. The CDR3 runs to 15 residues. V lost 0 bases and J lost 8, with 14 bases in between. Germline CDR1 is ENHRY and CDR2 is SYGVKD. CDR3 DNA: TGTGCCATCAGTGAGTCAGCTAGGTCTCTCGATGAGCAGTTCTTC. Amino acid sequence: CAISESARSLDEQFF.

This chain connects TRBV7-3 to TRBJ2-7, with D perhaps matching TRBD2 (6 bases). CDR3 length: 14 amino acids. V lost 2 bases and J 4 bases, leaving 12 bases between the germline ends. Germline values: CDR1 SGHTA, CDR2 FQGTGA. CDR3 residues: CASSLGRKGYEQYF. DNA of the CDR3: TGTGCCAGCAGCTTAGGGAGGAAAGGGTACGAGCAGTACTTC.

V usage is TRBV2 and J usage is TRBJ2-7; TRBD2 matches at 8 bases. This CDR3 has 14 amino acids. J gave up 3 bases and V 8 bases, and 9 bases lay outside the gene matches. Germline loops: CDR1 SNHLY, CDR2 FYNNEI. The CDR3 sequence: CASCRASGSYEQYF. The DNA of the CDR3 is TGTGCCAGCTGCCGTGCGAGCGGGAGCTACGAGCAGTACTTC.

The rearrangement joins TRBV12-3 or TRBV12-4 to TRBJ2-5, with TRBD1 identical over 8 bases. V gave up 8 bases and J gave up 6 bases; unmatched junction bases: 8. CDR3 length: 13 residues. As DNA, the CDR3 is TGTGCCAGCGGAGAAGACAGGGGAAAGACCCAGTACTTC. Translated, it gives CASGEDRGKTQYF.

With respect to this clone: The same CDR3 arises from other DNA sequences in this sample as well. The chain has TRBV28 and TRBJ1-3; 7 bases are a match to TRBD1. J gave up 7 bases and V 6 bases, and 6 bases lay outside the gene matches. CDR3 length equals 13 residues. From germline, CDR1 is MDHEN and CDR2 SYDVKM. This chain's CDR3 is CASSGTVGNTIYF. CDR3 DNA: TGTGCCAGCAGCGGGACAGTCGGCAACACCATATATTTT.

The chain joins TRBV13 to TRBJ2-7; tentatively, D is TRBD1 (6 bases). CDR3 length: 14 amino acids. Trimming cost V 1 base and J 5 bases, with 12 bases left between them. Germline CDR1 PRHDT, CDR2 FYEKMQ (reference sequence). The chain's CDR3 is CASSLDPQGDEQYF. CDR3 nucleotide sequence: TGTGCCAGCAGCTTAGATCCACAGGGCGACGAGCAGTACTTC.

In DNA, the CDR3 is TGTGCCAGCAGCTCGGGGACTGATCAGTGGGGCTACACCTTC. It encodes CASSSGTDQWGYTF. The gene calls are TRBV5-8 and TRBJ1-2, with a tentative D call TRBD1 (5 bases). The CDR3 contains 14 residues. Germline V CDR1 and CDR2: SGHTS, YDEGEE. V lost 3 bases and J lost 8, with 17 bases in between.

This chain uses TRBV9 with TRBJ1-2; D unresolved. V lost 4 bases, J lost 7 bases, and 14 bases lay in between. Germline V gene lookup returns CDR1 SGDLS and CDR2 YYNGEE. The CDR3 totals 13 residues. Written as DNA, the CDR3 is TGTGCCAGCAGCCCAAGCAACCCCCTTGGCTACACCTTC. This gives the protein CASSPSNPLGYTF. Variable domain in full (rest from reference TRBV9 and TRBJ1-2): DSGVTQTPKHLITATGQRVTLRCSPRSGDLSVYWYQQSLDQGLQFLIQYYNGEERAKGNILERFSAQQFPDLHSELNLSSLELGDSALYFCASSPSNPLGYTFGSGTRLTVV.

The chain combines TRBV3-1 (or the pseudogene TRBV3-2) with TRBJ2-1; TRBD2 matches 11 bases. In germline, CDR1 is LGHDT, CDR2 YNNKEL (reference sequence). J lost 5 bases, V lost 6 bases, and 9 bases had no gene match. The CDR3 is 16 amino acids. This CDR3 is CASSRYSGGGDNEQFF. The CDR3 DNA sequence: TGTGCCAGCAGTCGGTATAGCGGGGGGGGCGACAATGAGCAGTTCTTC.

The CDR3 DNA sequence: TGTGCCTGGAGTGAGGGGGTCTCCTACGAGCAGTACTTC. As protein: CAWSEGVSYEQYF. V and J are TRBV30 and TRBJ2-7; TRBD1 might be the D (6 bases). Per germline, CDR1 GTSNPN and CDR2 SVGIG (reference sequence). Trimming took 1 base from V and 0 from J, leaving 7 bases between them. CDR3 length: 13 amino acids.

The chain employs TRBV7-3 and TRBJ1-3, with 7 bases matching TRBD1. The V and J ends lost 4 bases and 3 bases, in that order; junction bases with no gene match: 3. Germline assignment: CDR1 SGHTA and CDR2 FQGTGA. The CDR3 is 14 amino acids. Here the CDR3 reads CASSSGGGGNTIYF. Here the CDR3 DNA reads TGTGCCAGCAGCTCAGGGGGTGGTGGAAACACCATATATTTT.

The rearrangement uses TRBV24-1 and TRBJ1-4; D unresolved. Germline V gene sequence: CDR1 KGHDR, CDR2 SFDVKD. Trimming removed 4 bases from V and 4 bases from J, with 6 bases in between. The CDR3 has 13 residues. The DNA of the CDR3 is TGTGCCACCAGTGACCTGAGTAATGAAAAACTGTTTTTT. Its translation: CATSDLSNEKLFF.

The V call is TRBV2, the J call TRBJ1-3, with a tentative D call TRBD1 (5 bases). Germline CDR1 reads SNHLY; CDR2 reads FYNNEI. Trimming cost V 4 bases and J 1 base, with 8 bases left between them. CDR3 length: 14 residues. CDR3 in amino acids: CASSGTLSGNTIYF. The DNA of the CDR3 is TGTGCCAGCAGTGGGACATTGTCTGGAAACACCATATATTTT. Full variable domain (missing parts from reference TRBV2 and TRBJ1-3): EPEVTQTPSHQVTQMGQEVILRCVPISNHLYFYWYRQILGQKVEFLVSFYNNEISEKSEIFDDQFSVERPDGSNFTLKIRSTKLEDSAMYFCASSGTLSGNTIYFGEGSWLTVV.

The V and J genes are TRBV5-1 and TRBJ1-1; TRBD1 is a possible D gene (5 bases). Trimming took off 4 bases at V and 3 bases at J, with 13 bases between the two ends. CDR1 is SGHRS and CDR2 is YFSETQ in the germline V gene. This CDR3 comprises 14 residues. DNA for the CDR3: TGCGCCAGCAGCGCGGGGCTAAGGGACACTGAAGCTTTCTTT. This codes for CASSAGLRDTEAFF. The whole variable domain, remainder taken from reference TRBV5-1 and TRBJ1-1, is KAGVTQTPRYLIKTRGQQVTLSCSPISGHRSVSWYQQTPGQGLQFLFEYFSETQRNKGNFPGRFSGRQFSNSRSEMNVSTLELGDSALYLCASSAGLRDTEAFFGQGTRLTVV.

V is TRBV5-6 and J is TRBJ2-7; TRBD2 agrees at 7 bases. This CDR3 contains 15 residues. V lost 4 bases to trimming and J lost 0 bases; unmatched junction nucleotides: 7. Germline V gene sequence: CDR1 SGHDT, CDR2 YYEEEE. CDR3 region: CASSQRGRGSYEQYF. The CDR3 DNA is TGTGCCAGCAGCCAGCGGGGTCGGGGCTCCTACGAGCAGTACTTC.

The chain combines TRBV28 with TRBJ1-1; TRBD1 is a possible D gene (5 bases). Germline assignment: CDR1 MDHEN and CDR2 SYDVKM. The CDR3 consists of 14 residues. Trimming pared 1 base from V and 1 base from J, leaving 7 bases between. The CDR3 region is CASSLLTENTEAFF. CDR3 sequence (DNA): TGTGCCAGCAGTTTATTGACAGAGAACACTGAAGCTTTCTTT.

The rearrangement links TRBV30 to TRBJ2-2; the D is unclear. This CDR3 spans 11 amino acids. Germline CDR1 reads GTSNPN; CDR2 reads SVGIG (reference sequence). Trimming took 2 bases from V and 8 from J, leaving 6 bases between them. The CDR3 reads CAWSPEGELFF. The CDR3 DNA sequence: TGTGCCTGGAGTCCCGAGGGGGAGCTGTTTTTT.

This clone was recorded only once. The chain links TRBV12-3 or TRBV12-4 to TRBJ1-6; perhaps TRBD1 as D (5 bases). Trimming stripped 6 bases from V and 10 bases from J, with 10 bases between. The CDR3 spans 12 residues. The CDR3: CASSDSVSPLHF. CDR3 coding DNA: TGTGCCAGCAGCGACAGCGTATCACCCCTCCACTTT.

This clone was detected only once. V is TRBV28 and J is TRBJ2-2, with D possibly matching TRBD2 (5 bases). This CDR3 is 14 amino acids long. Trimming took 7 bases from V and 0 from J, leaving 9 bases between them. CDR1 and CDR2 from the germline V gene are MDHEN and SYDVKM. CDR3: CASISVANTGELFF. The CDR3 bases are TGTGCCAGCATTAGCGTGGCGAACACCGGGGAGCTGTTTTTT.

This chain connects TRBV5-4 to TRBJ1-6; TRBD1 matches 7 bases. The CDR3 extends over 14 amino acids. V was clipped by 3 bases and J by 5 bases; unmatched bases: 2. Germline V gives CDR1 SGHNT, CDR2 YYREEE (reference sequence). The chain's CDR3 is CASSWGQNNSPLHF. The CDR3 nucleotides are TGTGCCAGCAGCTGGGGACAGAATAATTCACCCCTCCACTTT. Full variable domain (outside the CDR3, taken from reference TRBV5-4 and TRBJ1-6): ETGVTQSPTHLIKTRGQQVTLRCSSQSGHNTVSWYQQALGQGPQFIFQYYREEENGRGNFPPRFSGLQFPNYSSELNVNALELDDSALYLCASSWGQNNSPLHFGNGTRLTVT.

V and J are TRBV27 and TRBJ1-2; D unclear. The V and J ends lost 2 bases and 9 bases respectively, with 19 bases between them. CDR1 and CDR2 (germline): MNHEY, SMNVEV (reference sequence). The CDR3 has 15 amino acids. The CDR3 spells CASSLGGEMTESYTF. The CDR3 DNA follows: TGTGCCAGCAGTTTAGGTGGGGAGATGACTGAGAGCTACACCTTC.

This sequence joins TRBV14 and TRBJ2-7; D is perhaps TRBD1 (6 bases). This CDR3 region has 16 residues. Germline CDR1 and CDR2: SGHDN and FVKESK. V dropped 3 bases and J dropped 2 bases, with 17 bases sitting between them. The CDR3: CASSHTPGQGTYEQYF. The CDR3 DNA reads as TGTGCCAGCAGCCATACCCCCGGCCAGGGGACCTACGAGCAGTACTTC.

The rearrangement uses TRBV21-1 and TRBJ2-3; the D segment call TRBD2 is taken from the table without a DNA check. TRBV21-1 is tagged as a pseudogene. CDR3 size: 16 residues. CDR3 amino acids: CASSTFSGSRADTQYF. The DNA of the CDR3 is TGTGCCAGCAGCACCTTTAGCGGGAGCAGGGCAGATACGCAGTATTTT.

This clone turned up a few times. The chain carries TRBV7-9 and TRBJ1-1; weak D call: TRBD1 (5 bases). Trimming took off 3 bases at V and 10 bases at J, with 15 bases between the two ends. From germline, CDR1 is SEHNR and CDR2 FQNEAQ (reference sequence). The CDR3 covers 13 residues. The chain's CDR3 is CASSFPGQGRAFF. The DNA for the CDR3 is TGTGCCAGCAGCTTCCCAGGGCAAGGCAGAGCTTTCTTT.